A single sample is the source of the 9 T cell receptor beta chains below, sequenced in a study of a mutant IDH1 vaccine in newly diagnosed glioma (dated by TCRdb to about 2021). The sample's time point label, in plain terms: week 35, safety follow-up. Each vaccine dose was 300 ug of a 20-mer mutant IDH1 peptide in Montanide, given subcutaneously with topical imiquimod. The antigens for these receptors are not known. The library was generated by the immunoSEQ multiplex PCR assay. The source is immuneACCESS, and TCRdb retained only in-frame sequences with V and J called. Part of the clones is not carried over; for the studies checked, unresolved V genes explain less than half of this, and the remainder is unexplained. The sample table records around 31,000 clones; more than 75% of these occur just once. 11% of the sample rests with the top ten. Here the sequenced sample was PBMCs, taken from a glioma patient whose treatment included an IDH1 peptide vaccine. These TCRs come from a woman in her 40s with glioma.

The chain's CDR3 is CASSEGTGVNIQYF. CDR3 sequence (DNA): TGTGCCAGCAGTGAGGGGACAGGGGTAAACATTCAGTACTTC. The chain uses TRBV25-1 and TRBJ2-4, with 10 bases identical to TRBD1. The trim removed 3 bases at V and 6 bases at J, leaving 2 bases unmatched. Looked up from germline, CDR1 is MGHDK and CDR2 is SYGVNS. This CDR3 has 14 amino acids.

The gene calls are TRBV19 and TRBJ1-4; tentative D call: TRBD1 (5 bases). Germline V gives CDR1 LNHDA, CDR2 SQIVND (reference sequence). This CDR3 comprises 17 residues. V shed 3 bases and J shed 4 bases, with 18 bases lying between them. CDR3 nucleotides: TGTGCCAGTAGTATGGGAGGGCGTGGGGCCCTTAATGAAAAACTGTTTTTT. Its translation: CASSMGGRGALNEKLFF.

About this clone itself: An end of the junction does not agree with germline; a read error may underlie this. This rearrangement joins TRBV19 to TRBJ2-3; TRBD2 matches 10 bases. There are 14 residues in the CDR3. Germline lookup yields CDR1 LNHDA and CDR2 SQIVND (reference sequence). CDR3 protein: CASSIAGGPDTQYF. CDR3 DNA: TGTGCCAGTAGCATAGCGGGGGGCCCAGATACGCAGTATTTT.

The genes are TRBV29-1 and TRBJ2-7; D is uncertain. V was clipped by 7 bases and J by 0 bases, with 13 bases between them. CDR1 is SQVTM and CDR2 is ANQGSEA in the germline V gene. The CDR3 is made up of 13 amino acids. The CDR3: CSATLRNSYEQYF. The DNA for the CDR3 is TGCAGCGCGACCCTCCGAAACTCCTACGAGCAGTACTTC.

The chain couples TRBV6-5 to TRBJ2-1; a weak D match, TRBD2 (6 bases). CDR3 length: 16 residues. Trimming stripped 4 bases from V and 2 bases from J, with 15 bases between. Germline values: CDR1 MNHEY, CDR2 SVGAGI. CDR3 nucleotides: TGTGCCAGCAGTTCTCCTCTGGCGGGGCCCTACAATGAGCAGTTCTTC. Translating it yields CASSSPLAGPYNEQFF.

The chain employs TRBV7-8 and TRBJ1-5; D uncertain. This CDR3 has 14 residues. CDR1 is SGHVS and CDR2 is FQNEAQ in the germline V gene. The V and J ends lost 1 base and 7 bases respectively, with 11 bases between them. The CDR3 bases are TGTGCCAGCAGCTTAGTTACAGCTCAGCAGCCCCAGCATTTT. Encoded protein: CASSLVTAQQPQHF. Drawing the rest from reference TRBV7-8 and TRBJ1-5, the complete variable domain is GAGVSQSPRYKVAKRGQDVALRCDPISGHVSLFWYQQALGQGPEFLTYFQNEAQLDKSGLPSDRFFAERPEGSVSTLKIQRTQQEDSAVYLCASSLVTAQQPQHFGDGTRLSIL.

J is TRBJ2-1 and V is TRBV30, with 8 bases matching TRBD1. Per the germline V gene, CDR1 is GTSNPN and CDR2 is SVGIG (reference sequence). This CDR3 is built from 15 residues. The ends lost 0 bases at V and 7 bases at J; junction bases unmatched: 8. CDR3 region: CAWSVLQGGSNEQFF. CDR3 in DNA: TGTGCCTGGAGTGTACTACAGGGGGGTTCTAATGAGCAGTTCTTC.

Written as DNA, the CDR3 is TGTGCCAGCAGTGATCCAAGCGGGGGGGCCATGAAGACCCAGTACTTC. This encodes CASSDPSGGAMKTQYF. V is TRBV2 and J is TRBJ2-5; 10 nucleotides align to TRBD2. Germline V gene sequence: CDR1 SNHLY, CDR2 FYNNEI. The CDR3 is 16 amino acids. The J segment lost 6 bases and the V segment lost 3 bases, leaving 10 bases of the junction unmatched.

The chain has TRBV25-1 and TRBJ1-1; D gene ambiguous. The CDR3 has 15 amino acids. V was clipped by 5 bases and J by 3 bases, with 16 bases between them. Germline lookup yields CDR1 MGHDK and CDR2 SYGVNS. CDR3 in DNA: TGTGCCAGCAGTATCCACGGGAGCCTTCACACTGAAGCTTTCTTT. Amino acids: CASSIHGSLHTEAFF.